A selection of T cell receptor beta chains follows, all from one sample in a study of CD8+CD57+ T cells in acquired aplastic anemia. TCRdb reprocessed the reads with MiXCR, giving one entry per CDR3 protein. The data contain 98,000 or so distinct CDR3 sequences, roughly 51% of them singletons. The sample was sorted CD4+, CD8+, or CD8+CD57+ T cells (not recorded which) from PBMCs. The source of these receptors is a human donor in good health, serving as a control. CDR3s include the opening cysteine and the closing phenylalanine or tryptophan. The order of the fields is J gene, V gene, D gene, clone size, CDR3 protein, CDR3 DNA. D genes are given only for firm matches. A row's size may be missing; if present it is once, few, many or a size class.

J: TRBJ1-1; V: TRBV6-5; D: .; size: many; CDR3: CASLVGVGLNTEAFF; DNA: TGTGCCAGCTTGGTCGGCGTGGGGCTAAACACTGAAGCTTTCTTT
J: TRBJ2-3; V: TRBV11-1; D: TRBD2; size: .; CDR3: CASSRGLAGGPDTQYF; DNA: TGTGCCAGCAGCCGGGGACTAGCGGGGGGGCCAGATACGCAGTATTTT
J: TRBJ2-1; V: TRBV25-1; D: .; size: .; CDR3: CAIWGAGEQLF; DNA: TGTGCCATTTGGGGGGCAGGTGAGCAGCTCTTC
J: TRBJ2-2; V: TRBV10-3; D: .; size: .; CDR3: CAISESTSSTGELFF; DNA: TGTGCCATCAGTGAGTCCACTAGCTCCACCGGGGAGCTGTTTTTT
J: TRBJ1-6; V: TRBV5-6; D: .; size: .; CDR3: CASIGRTNSPLHF; DNA: TGTGCCAGTATAGGACGGACAAATTCACCCCTCCACTTT
J: TRBJ1-4; V: TRBV27; D: .; size: few; CDR3: CASSWGGREKLFF; DNA: TGTGCCAGCAGTTGGGGTGGGCGGGAAAAACTGTTTTTT
J: TRBJ2-5; V: TRBV2; D: TRBD1; size: .; CDR3: CASSGTGGLETQYF; DNA: TGTGCCAGCAGTGGGACAGGGGGCCTTGAGACCCAGTACTTC
J: TRBJ1-1; V: TRBV7-9; D: TRBD1; size: .; CDR3: CASSPGTAMNTEAFF; DNA: TGTGCCAGCAGCCCCGGGACAGCGATGAACACTGAAGCTTTCTTT
J: TRBJ1-2; V: TRBV19; D: TRBD1; size: .; CDR3: CASSQGDRDHTF; DNA: TGTGCCAGTAGCCAAGGGGACAGGGATCACACCTTC
J: TRBJ1-2; V: TRBV12-3/TRBV12-4; D: TRBD1; size: .; CDR3: CASSFGDSSYGYTF; DNA: TGCGCCAGCAGCTTTGGGGACAGCTCCTATGGCTACACCTTC
J: TRBJ2-1; V: TRBV7-8; D: .; size: few; CDR3: CASSLPGEFYNEQFF; DNA: TGTGCCAGCAGCCTACCCGGGGAATTCTACAATGAGCAGTTCTTC
J: TRBJ2-7; V: TRBV20-1; D: TRBD1; size: .; CDR3: CSTRGRGIKNEQYF; DNA: TGCAGTACAAGGGGCAGGGGGATCAAAAACGAGCAGTACTTC
J: TRBJ2-2; V: TRBV15; D: .; size: .; CDR3: CATSSRDLRTGELFF; DNA: TGTGCCACCAGCAGCCGGGACCTACGAACCGGGGAGCTGTTTTTT
J: TRBJ1-1; V: TRBV6-5; D: .; size: many; CDR3: CASSLGVKYTEAFF; DNA: TGTGCCAGCAGTTTGGGGGTTAAGTACACTGAAGCTTTCTTT
J: TRBJ1-1; V: TRBV29-1; D: TRBD1; size: .; CDR3: CSVVTGGTEAFF; DNA: TGCAGCGTGGTGACAGGGGGGACTGAAGCTTTCTTT
J: TRBJ1-1; V: TRBV20-1; D: .; size: .; CDR3: CSVPRNTEAFF; DNA: TGCAGTGTCCCGAGGAACACTGAAGCTTTCTTT
J: TRBJ2-1; V: TRBV6-1; D: .; size: once; CDR3: CASGGGNEQFF; DNA: TGTGCCAGTGGTGGGGGCAATGAGCAGTTCTTC
J: TRBJ2-5; V: TRBV7-2; D: .; size: .; CDR3: CASSLGMRETQYF; DNA: TGTGCCAGCAGCCTGGGGATGCGAGAGACCCAGTACTTC
J: TRBJ2-7; V: TRBV11-2; D: .; size: .; CDR3: CASSLIFYEQYF; DNA: TGTGCCAGCAGCTTAATATTCTACGAGCAGTACTTC
J: TRBJ1-2; V: TRBV6-5; D: TRBD1; size: many; CDR3: CASSYGRGQVGRRGYTF; DNA: TGTGCCAGCAGTTACGGCCGGGGACAGGTGGGCCGAAGGGGCTACACCTTC
J: TRBJ2-1; V: TRBV11-2; D: .; size: many; CDR3: CASSLEIRTLGLFYNEQFF; DNA: TGTGCCAGCAGCTTAGAAATCCGGACCCTAGGCCTATTCTACAATGAGCAGTTCTTC
J: TRBJ2-2; V: TRBV7-7; D: .; size: many; CDR3: CASSLRGVNTGELFF; DNA: TGTGCTAGCAGCCTCCGAGGGGTAAACACCGGGGAGCTGTTTTTT
J: TRBJ1-6; V: TRBV4-3; D: .; size: .; CDR3: CAGSQSRSTLNSPLHF; DNA: TGCGCCGGCAGCCAAAGCCGATCGACCCTTAATTCACCCCTCCACTTT